This T cell receptor (beta chain) originates from a study of cytomegalovirus exposure and HLA in healthy donors. On the study more broadly: Falling in the Caucasian-associated ancestry cluster were 80% to 85% of approximately 410 genotyped donors.

The PCR ran on 60 Vbeta and 13 Jbeta primers. The method was immunoSEQ multiplex PCR; TCRdb's version includes in-frame clones alone and lacks a portion of them. In the table there are about 82,000 clones, about 70% of which are singletons. Study-wide points: Association of a missense DCLRE1C variant with TCR beta V- and J-gene trimming was reported in a later analysis. Rates of TCR association differed by HLA locus in a later analysis, with DRB1 highest and HLA-C lowest. The presence/absence work took it that sequencing depth was about the same across donors.

Worth noting for this clone: Its antigen remains unidentified.

Material: PBMCs. This receptor was obtained from a woman aged 50 to 60 in good health and CMV-seropositive.

Here the CDR3 reads CASSLGLRRTDTQYF. CDR3 DNA: TGCGCCAGCAGCTTGGGACTCCGCCGCACAGATACGCAGTATTTT. V gene TRBV5-1 combines with J gene TRBJ2-3; the D is unclear. The CDR3 has 15 amino acids. V was trimmed by 0 bases and J by 1 base, leaving 9 bases between them. Germline V gene sequence: CDR1 SGHRS, CDR2 YFSETQ.